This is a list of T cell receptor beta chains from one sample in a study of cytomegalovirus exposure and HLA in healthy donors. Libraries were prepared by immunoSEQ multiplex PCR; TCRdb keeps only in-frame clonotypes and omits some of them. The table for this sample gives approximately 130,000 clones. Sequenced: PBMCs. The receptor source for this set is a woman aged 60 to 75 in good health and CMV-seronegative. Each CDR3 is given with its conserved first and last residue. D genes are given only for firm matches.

cdr3_nt: TGTGCCAGCAGTTCCCAAACCCGGCAGGGGGATTATTATGGCTACACCTTC; cdr3_aa: CASSSQTRQGDYYGYTF; v_call: TRBV28; d_call: TRBD1; j_call: TRBJ1-2
cdr3_nt: TGTGCCAGCAGCTTACAGGGTACCTCCTACGAGCAGTACTTC; cdr3_aa: CASSLQGTSYEQYF; v_call: TRBV7-9; d_call: -; j_call: TRBJ2-7
cdr3_nt: TGTGCCAGCAGCTTTAAAGAACAGGGATCTGCAACTAATGAAAAACTGTTTTTT; cdr3_aa: CASSFKEQGSATNEKLFF; v_call: TRBV5-4; d_call: -; j_call: TRBJ1-4
cdr3_nt: TGTGCCAGCAGTTACTTCCTCGGCCCGGACCATAAGCGGGACTGGGACTCCTACGAGCAGTACTTC; cdr3_aa: CASSYFLGPDHKRDWDSYEQYF; v_call: TRBV6-7; d_call: TRBD2; j_call: TRBJ2-7
cdr3_nt: TGCAGCGTACAAGACACCCCCCCCACAGATACGCAGTATTTT; cdr3_aa: CSVQDTPPTDTQYF; v_call: TRBV29-1; d_call: -; j_call: TRBJ2-3
cdr3_nt: TGTGCCAGCAGTGAAATGCGGGCGGCACGGGAAAAACTGTTTTTT; cdr3_aa: CASSEMRAAREKLFF; v_call: TRBV6-1; d_call: -; j_call: TRBJ1-4
cdr3_nt: TGCGCCAGCAGCCAAGATATGGGGGGAAGTTATAGAGAAAAACTGTTTTTT; cdr3_aa: CASSQDMGGSYREKLFF; v_call: TRBV4-1; d_call: -; j_call: TRBJ1-4
cdr3_nt: TGCGCCAGCAGTACCACAGGGGGCGGCTATGGCTACACCTTC; cdr3_aa: CASSTTGGGYGYTF; v_call: TRBV5-1; d_call: TRBD1; j_call: TRBJ1-2
cdr3_nt: TGCGCCAGCAGAACCGGGACAGGGGGCCCGTCCTACGAGCAGTACTTC; cdr3_aa: CASRTGTGGPSYEQYF; v_call: TRBV5-1; d_call: TRBD1; j_call: TRBJ2-7
cdr3_nt: TGCGCCAGCAGCCAAATTGGACAGAGCACCGGGGAGCTGTTTTTT; cdr3_aa: CASSQIGQSTGELFF; v_call: TRBV4-1; d_call: -; j_call: TRBJ2-2
cdr3_nt: TGTGCCAGCAGCCAAGACCTCTCGGGTTACGAGCAGTACTTC; cdr3_aa: CASSQDLSGYEQYF; v_call: TRBV4-2; d_call: -; j_call: TRBJ2-7
cdr3_nt: TGTGCCAGCACTCCCGGGACAGGGGGTTATCAGCCCCAGCATTTT; cdr3_aa: CASTPGTGGYQPQHF; v_call: TRBV6-1; d_call: TRBD1; j_call: TRBJ1-5
cdr3_nt: TGCGCCAGCAGCCTCTACAGGGAGCCCTACAATGAGCAGTTCTTC; cdr3_aa: CASSLYREPYNEQFF; v_call: TRBV5-1; d_call: -; j_call: TRBJ2-1
cdr3_nt: TGTGCCAGCAGCTTAAAGGGAGGACCGACAGTTACCAACTATGGCTACACCTTC; cdr3_aa: CASSLKGGPTVTNYGYTF; v_call: TRBV7-9; d_call: -; j_call: TRBJ1-2
cdr3_nt: TGTGCCAGCAGTTTCGGGAGGTCGAACACTGAAGCTTTCTTT; cdr3_aa: CASSFGRSNTEAFF; v_call: TRBV28; d_call: -; j_call: TRBJ1-1
cdr3_nt: TGCGCCAGCAGCCCAGGACTAGCATGGGAGACCCAGTACTTC; cdr3_aa: CASSPGLAWETQYF; v_call: TRBV5-1; d_call: TRBD2; j_call: TRBJ2-5
cdr3_nt: TGTGCCAGTAGTATGGGAGCCGGCGCTGGAAACACCATATATTTT; cdr3_aa: CASSMGAGAGNTIYF; v_call: TRBV19; d_call: -; j_call: TRBJ1-3
cdr3_nt: TGTGCCAGCTCACAGACTAGCGGGAGGCGGTACGAGCAGTTCTTC; cdr3_aa: CASSQTSGRRYEQFF; v_call: TRBV18; d_call: TRBD2; j_call: TRBJ2-1
cdr3_nt: TGCGCCAGCAGCGGGCTAGCGGGAGTAGATGAGCAGTTCTTC; cdr3_aa: CASSGLAGVDEQFF; v_call: TRBV5-1; d_call: TRBD2; j_call: TRBJ2-1
cdr3_nt: TGCGCCAGCAGCCCGCGGGTAGCGGGAGGTTCTTACGAGCAGTACTTC; cdr3_aa: CASSPRVAGGSYEQYF; v_call: TRBV5-1; d_call: TRBD2; j_call: TRBJ2-7
cdr3_nt: TGTGCCAGCAGCTCCGGGACAAGAAATGAGCAGTTCTTC; cdr3_aa: CASSSGTRNEQFF; v_call: TRBV7-3; d_call: -; j_call: TRBJ2-1
cdr3_nt: TGCAGCGTTGGGTCACGGACAGACGGTAAAGCTTTCTTT; cdr3_aa: CSVGSRTDGKAFF; v_call: TRBV29-1; d_call: -; j_call: TRBJ1-1
cdr3_nt: TGTGCCAGCAGCTTGGAGGCTAGGGCCAGGGGAGAAGCTTTCTTT; cdr3_aa: CASSLEARARGEAFF; v_call: TRBV5-4; d_call: -; j_call: TRBJ1-1
cdr3_nt: TGTGCCAGTAGTGCAGCCAAAGGGGACAATCAGCCCCAGCATTTT; cdr3_aa: CASSAAKGDNQPQHF; v_call: TRBV19; d_call: -; j_call: TRBJ1-5
cdr3_nt: TGTGCCAGTCGTCTTGAACGGACTAGCTCTGGGGCCAACGTCCTGACTTTC; cdr3_aa: CASRLERTSSGANVLTF; v_call: TRBV7-8; d_call: TRBD2; j_call: TRBJ2-6
cdr3_nt: TGTGCCAGCAGCTCAGCCGGGACAGGGAACACTGAAGCTTTCTTT; cdr3_aa: CASSSAGTGNTEAFF; v_call: TRBV7-8; d_call: TRBD1; j_call: TRBJ1-1
cdr3_nt: TGTGCCAGCAGACCCGGGACAGGGACCGGACTCGGGGATTCACCCCTCCACTTT; cdr3_aa: CASRPGTGTGLGDSPLHF; v_call: TRBV11-1; d_call: TRBD1; j_call: TRBJ1-6
cdr3_nt: TGTGCCAGCAGTGAATCAAGGGGTAACTATGGCTACACCTTC; cdr3_aa: CASSESRGNYGYTF; v_call: TRBV25-1; d_call: -; j_call: TRBJ1-2